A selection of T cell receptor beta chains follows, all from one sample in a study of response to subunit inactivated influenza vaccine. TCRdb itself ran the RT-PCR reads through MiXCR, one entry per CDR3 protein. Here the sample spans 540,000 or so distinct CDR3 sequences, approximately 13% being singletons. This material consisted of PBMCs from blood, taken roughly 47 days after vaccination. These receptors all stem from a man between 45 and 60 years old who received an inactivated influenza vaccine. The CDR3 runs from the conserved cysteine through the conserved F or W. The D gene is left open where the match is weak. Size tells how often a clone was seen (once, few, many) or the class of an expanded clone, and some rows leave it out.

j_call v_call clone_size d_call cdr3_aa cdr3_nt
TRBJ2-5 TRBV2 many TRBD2 CASSEGIAGLSETQYF TGTGCCAGCAGTGAAGGGATAGCGGGGCTATCGGAGACCCAGTACTTC
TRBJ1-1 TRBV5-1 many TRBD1 CASSTTRDRYMNTEAFF TGCGCCAGCAGCACAACCCGGGACAGGTATATGAACACTGAAGCTTTCTTT
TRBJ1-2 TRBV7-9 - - CASSTGYLGYGYTF TGTGCCAGCAGCACCGGATACTTGGGTTATGGCTACACCTTC
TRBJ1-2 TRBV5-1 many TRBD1 CASSAGGDYGYTF TGCGCCAGCAGTGCAGGGGGCGACTATGGCTACACCTTC
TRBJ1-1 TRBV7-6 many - CASSRTPNTEAFF TGTGCCAGCAGCCGGACACCGAACACTGAAGCTTTCTTT
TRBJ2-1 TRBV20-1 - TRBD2 CSARGELAGGQGEQFF TGCAGTGCTAGAGGCGAACTAGCGGGGGGGCAGGGTGAGCAGTTCTTC
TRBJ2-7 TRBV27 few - CERSPYEQYF TGTGAAAGGAGTCCCTACGAGCAGTACTTC
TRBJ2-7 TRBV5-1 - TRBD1 CASSLGPPMDRGLYF TGCGCCAGCAGCTTGGGGCCCCCCATGGACAGGGGGCTGTACTTC
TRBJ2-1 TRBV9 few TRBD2 CASSVQAGGHEQFF TGTGCCAGCAGCGTACAAGCGGGAGGCCATGAGCAGTTCTTC
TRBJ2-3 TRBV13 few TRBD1 CASSPPPDRTDTDTQYF TGTGCCAGCAGCCCTCCTCCGGACAGGACCGACACAGATACGCAGTATTTT
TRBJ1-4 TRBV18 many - CASSRQTEKLFF TGTGCCAGCTCACGTCAGACTGAAAAACTGTTTTTT
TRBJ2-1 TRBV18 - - CASSPKGTMYNEQFF TGTGCCAGCTCACCGAAGGGTACAATGTACAATGAGCAGTTCTTC
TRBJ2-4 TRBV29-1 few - CSVSDRAKNIQYF TGCAGCGTCTCGGACAGAGCCAAAAACATTCAGTACTTC
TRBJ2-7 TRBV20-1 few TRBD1 CSAYSGTATYEQYF TGCAGTGCCTACTCCGGGACAGCGACCTACGAGCAGTACTTC
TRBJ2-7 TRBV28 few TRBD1 CASRGQGEQYF TGTGCCAGCAGGGGACAGGGCGAGCAGTACTTC
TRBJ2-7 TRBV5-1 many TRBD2 CASRPASGPSVEQYF TGCGCCAGCAGACCAGCTAGCGGGCCCTCTGTCGAGCAGTACTTC
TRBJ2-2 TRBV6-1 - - CASSADFRGDTGELFF TGTGCCAGCAGTGCCGATTTTCGGGGCGACACCGGGGAGCTGTTTTTT
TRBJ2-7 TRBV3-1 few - CASSQDLREQYF TGTGCCAGCAGCCAAGATCTGCGAGAGCAGTACTTC
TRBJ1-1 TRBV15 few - CATSRAGVSPNTEAFF TGTGCCACCAGCAGAGCTGGGGTATCGCCGAACACTGAAGCTTTCTTT
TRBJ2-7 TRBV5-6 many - CASSIGRSYEQYF TGTGCCAGCAGCATCGGGCGCAGCTACGAGCAGTACTTC
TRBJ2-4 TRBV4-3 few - CASSQGGLIAKNIQYF TGCGCCAGCAGCCAGGGGGGCTTGATAGCCAAAAACATTCAGTACTTC
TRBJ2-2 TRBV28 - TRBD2 CASSPQRGFANTGELFF TGTGCCAGCAGCCCTCAGCGGGGCTTTGCGAACACCGGGGAGCTGTTTTTT
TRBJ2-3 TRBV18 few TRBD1 CASSPMTGGTDTQYF TGTGCCAGCTCACCAATGACAGGGGGTACAGATACGCAGTATTTT
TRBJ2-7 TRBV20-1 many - CSARVGGVAYEQYF TGCAGTGCTAGAGTGGGCGGGGTGGCCTACGAGCAGTACTTC
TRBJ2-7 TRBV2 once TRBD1 CASTKDRGDEQYF TGTGCCAGCACCAAGGACAGGGGGGACGAGCAGTACTTC
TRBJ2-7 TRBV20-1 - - CSATRRYEQYF TGCAGTGCAACCCGTAGGTACGAGCAGTACTTC
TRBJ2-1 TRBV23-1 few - CASSQFLSGGNEQFF TGCGCCAGCAGTCAATTCTTGTCAGGAGGCAATGAGCAGTTCTTC
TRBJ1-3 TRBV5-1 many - CASSLTGALSGNTIYF TGCGCCAGCAGCTTGACAGGAGCCCTCTCTGGAAACACCATATATTTT
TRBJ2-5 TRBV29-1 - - CSVGSKGRQETQYF TGCAGCGTTGGGTCTAAGGGCAGACAAGAGACCCAGTACTTC
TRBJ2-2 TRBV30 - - CAWSRGAGELFF TGTGCCTGGAGTAGGGGAGCCGGGGAGCTGTTTTTT
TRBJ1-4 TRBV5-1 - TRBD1 CASSPGTGDEKLFF TGCGCCAGCAGCCCCGGGACAGGTGATGAAAAACTGTTTTTT
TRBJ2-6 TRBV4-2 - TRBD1 CASSQDTWTGSVGANVLTF TGTGCCAGCAGCCAAGATACTTGGACAGGGTCTGTGGGGGCCAACGTCCTGACTTTC
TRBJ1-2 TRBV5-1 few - CASSLPGLGYDGYTF TGCGCCAGCAGCTTGCCGGGGTTAGGGTACGATGGCTACACCTTC
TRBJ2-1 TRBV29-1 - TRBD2 CSVEGTSDSYNEQFF TGCAGCGTTGAAGGGACTAGCGATTCCTACAATGAGCAGTTCTTC
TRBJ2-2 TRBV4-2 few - CASSQDPGAPGELFF TGTGCCAGCAGCCAAGATCCGGGGGCCCCCGGGGAGCTGTTTTTT
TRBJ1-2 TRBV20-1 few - CSARDWGDYTF TGCAGTGCTAGAGATTGGGGTGACTACACCTTC
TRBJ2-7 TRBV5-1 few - CASSLGGHGTYEQYF TGCGCCAGCAGCTTGGGGGGACACGGAACCTACGAGCAGTACTTC
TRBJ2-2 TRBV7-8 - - CASNLGQFTGELFF TGTGCCAGCAACCTAGGACAGTTCACCGGGGAGCTGTTTTTT
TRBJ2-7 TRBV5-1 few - CASSLEAGKTYEQYF TGCGCCAGCAGCTTGGAGGCAGGGAAAACCTACGAGCAGTACTTC
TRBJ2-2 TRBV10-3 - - CAIRLGRENTGELFF TGTGCCATCAGACTTGGACGGGAGAACACCGGGGAGCTGTTTTTT
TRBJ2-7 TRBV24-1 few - CATSDLPNGLQYF TGTGCCACCAGTGATTTGCCCAATGGACTGCAGTACTTC
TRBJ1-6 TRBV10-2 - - CASSGTNNSPLHF TGCGCCAGCAGTGGGACGAATAATTCACCCCTCCACTTT
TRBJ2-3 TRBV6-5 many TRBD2 CASSLSGGSTDTQYF TGTGCCAGCAGTTTAAGCGGGGGGAGCACAGATACGCAGTATTTT
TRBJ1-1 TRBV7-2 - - CASSPPSAIEAFF TGTGCCAGCAGCCCACCCTCGGCGATTGAAGCTTTCTTT
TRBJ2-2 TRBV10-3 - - CAIGGDVIVGSGGELFF TGTGCCATCGGGGGTGACGTTATAGTAGGGTCTGGCGGGGAGCTGTTTTTT